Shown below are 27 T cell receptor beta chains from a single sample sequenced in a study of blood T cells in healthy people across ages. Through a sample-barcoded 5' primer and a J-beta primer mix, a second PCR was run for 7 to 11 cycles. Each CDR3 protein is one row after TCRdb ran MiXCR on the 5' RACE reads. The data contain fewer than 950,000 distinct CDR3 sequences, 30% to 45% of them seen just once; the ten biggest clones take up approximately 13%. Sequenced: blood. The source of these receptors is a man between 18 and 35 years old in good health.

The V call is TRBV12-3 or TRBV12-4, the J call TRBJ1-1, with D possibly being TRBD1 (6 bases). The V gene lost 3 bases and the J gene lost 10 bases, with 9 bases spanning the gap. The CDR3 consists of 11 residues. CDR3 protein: CASSFGQRAFF. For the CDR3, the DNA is TGTGCCAGCAGTTTTGGACAGCGAGCTTTCTTT.

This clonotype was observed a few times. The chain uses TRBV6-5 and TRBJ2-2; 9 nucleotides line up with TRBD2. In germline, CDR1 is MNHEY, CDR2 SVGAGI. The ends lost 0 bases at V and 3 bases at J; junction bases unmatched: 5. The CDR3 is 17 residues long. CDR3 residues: CASSYSTASGDTGELFF. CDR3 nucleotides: TGTGCCAGCAGTTACTCGACGGCTAGCGGGGACACCGGGGAGCTGTTTTTT.

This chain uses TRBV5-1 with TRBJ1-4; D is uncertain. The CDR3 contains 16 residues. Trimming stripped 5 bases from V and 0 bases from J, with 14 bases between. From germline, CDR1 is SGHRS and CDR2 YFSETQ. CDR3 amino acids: CASRSEGGATNEKLFF. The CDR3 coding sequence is TGCGCCAGCAGGTCGGAGGGTGGCGCAACTAATGAAAAACTGTTTTTT.

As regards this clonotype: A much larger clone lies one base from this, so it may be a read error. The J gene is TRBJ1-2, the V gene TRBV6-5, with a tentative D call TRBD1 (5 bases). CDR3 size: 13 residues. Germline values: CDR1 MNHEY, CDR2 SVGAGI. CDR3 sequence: CASSYNRNYDYTF. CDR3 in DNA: TGTGCCAGCAGTTACAACAGGAACTATGACTACACCTTC.

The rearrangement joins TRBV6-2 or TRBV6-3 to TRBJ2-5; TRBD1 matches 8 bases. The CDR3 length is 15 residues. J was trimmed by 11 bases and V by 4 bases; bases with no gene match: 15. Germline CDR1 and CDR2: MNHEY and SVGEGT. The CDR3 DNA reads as TGTGCCAGCAGTTCCAGGGGGCTGGGTTACAATGAGCAGTACTTC. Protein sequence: CASSSRGLGYNEQYF.

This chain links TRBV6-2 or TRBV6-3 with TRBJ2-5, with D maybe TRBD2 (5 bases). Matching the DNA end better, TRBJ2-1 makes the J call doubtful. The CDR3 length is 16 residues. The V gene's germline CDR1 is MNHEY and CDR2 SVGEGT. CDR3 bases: TGTGCCAGCAGTTACCGGTTGGGCGGGTCCAAAGAGACCCAGTTCTTC. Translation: CASSYRLGGSKETQFF.

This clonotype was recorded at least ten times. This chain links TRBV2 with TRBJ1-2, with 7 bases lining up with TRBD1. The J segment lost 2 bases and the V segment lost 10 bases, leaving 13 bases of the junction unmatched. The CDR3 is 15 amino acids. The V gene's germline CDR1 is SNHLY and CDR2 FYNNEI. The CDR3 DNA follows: TGTGCCACCCCGGGGATCTCGACAGGGAACTATGGCTACACCTTC. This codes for CATPGISTGNYGYTF.

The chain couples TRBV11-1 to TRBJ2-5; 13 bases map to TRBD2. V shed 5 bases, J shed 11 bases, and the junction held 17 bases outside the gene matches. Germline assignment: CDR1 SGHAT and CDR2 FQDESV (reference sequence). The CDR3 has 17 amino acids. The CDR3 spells CASSPPGTSGVYNEQYF. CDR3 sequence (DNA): TGTGCCAGCAGCCCGCCAGGGACTAGCGGGGTCTACAATGAACAGTACTTC.

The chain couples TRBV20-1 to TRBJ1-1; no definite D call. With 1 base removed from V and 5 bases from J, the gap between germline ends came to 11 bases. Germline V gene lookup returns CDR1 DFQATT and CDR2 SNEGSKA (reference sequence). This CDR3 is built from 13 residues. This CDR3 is CSARVGGGTEAFF. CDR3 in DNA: TGCAGTGCTAGAGTAGGCGGTGGGACTGAAGCTTTCTTT.

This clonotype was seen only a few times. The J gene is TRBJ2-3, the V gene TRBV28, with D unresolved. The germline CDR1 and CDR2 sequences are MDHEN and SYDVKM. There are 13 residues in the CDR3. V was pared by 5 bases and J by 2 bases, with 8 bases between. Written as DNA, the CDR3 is TGTGCCAGCAGTACACCACACACAGATACGCAGTATTTT. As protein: CASSTPHTDTQYF.

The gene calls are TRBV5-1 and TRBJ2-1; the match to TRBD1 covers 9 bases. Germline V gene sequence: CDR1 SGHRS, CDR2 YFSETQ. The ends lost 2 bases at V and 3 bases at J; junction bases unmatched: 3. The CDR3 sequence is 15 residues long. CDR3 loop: CASSLGTGYYNEQFF. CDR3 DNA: TGCGCCAGCAGCTTAGGGACAGGGTACTACAATGAGCAGTTCTTC.

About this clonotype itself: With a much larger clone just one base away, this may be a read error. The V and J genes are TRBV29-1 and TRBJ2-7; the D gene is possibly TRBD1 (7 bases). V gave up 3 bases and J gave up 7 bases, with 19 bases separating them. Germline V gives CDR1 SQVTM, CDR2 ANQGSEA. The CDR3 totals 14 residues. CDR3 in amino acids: CSVDGGTVYNEQYF. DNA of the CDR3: TGCAGCGTTGACGGCGGGACAGTCTACAATGAGCAGTACTTC.

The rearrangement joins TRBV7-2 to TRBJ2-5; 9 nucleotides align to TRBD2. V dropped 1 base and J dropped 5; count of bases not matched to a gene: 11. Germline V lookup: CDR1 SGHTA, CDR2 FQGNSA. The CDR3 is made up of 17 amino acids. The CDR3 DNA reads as TGTGCCAGCAGCTTAGGGCGTTCTGCGGGGGGGCGTGAGACCCAGTACTTC. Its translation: CASSLGRSAGGRETQYF.

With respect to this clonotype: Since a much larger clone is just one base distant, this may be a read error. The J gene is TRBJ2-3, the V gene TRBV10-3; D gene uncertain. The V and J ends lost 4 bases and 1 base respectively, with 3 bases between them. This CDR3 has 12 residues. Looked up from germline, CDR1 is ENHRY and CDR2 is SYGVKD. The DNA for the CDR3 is TGTGCCATCAGTGCGGGCACAGATACGCAGTATTTT. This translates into CAISAGTDTQYF.

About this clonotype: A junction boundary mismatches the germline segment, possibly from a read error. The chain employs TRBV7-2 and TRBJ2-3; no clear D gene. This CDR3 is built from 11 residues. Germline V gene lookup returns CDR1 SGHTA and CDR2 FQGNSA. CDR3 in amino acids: CVSTSTDTQYF. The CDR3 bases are TGTGTCAGCACCTCAACAGATACGCAGTATTTT.

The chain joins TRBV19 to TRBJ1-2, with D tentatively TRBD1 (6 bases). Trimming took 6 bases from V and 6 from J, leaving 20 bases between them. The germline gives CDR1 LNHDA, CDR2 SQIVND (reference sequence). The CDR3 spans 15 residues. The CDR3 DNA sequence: TGTGCCAGTAGGTCCTGGAGGGGGAACTTAAATGGCTACACCTTC. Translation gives CASRSWRGNLNGYTF.

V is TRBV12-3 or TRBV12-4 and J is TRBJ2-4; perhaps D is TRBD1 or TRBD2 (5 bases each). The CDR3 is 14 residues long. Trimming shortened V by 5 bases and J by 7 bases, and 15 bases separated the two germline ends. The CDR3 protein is CASSPGTGTNIQYF. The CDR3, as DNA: TGTGCCAGCAGTCCGGGGACCGGGACGAACATTCAGTACTTC.

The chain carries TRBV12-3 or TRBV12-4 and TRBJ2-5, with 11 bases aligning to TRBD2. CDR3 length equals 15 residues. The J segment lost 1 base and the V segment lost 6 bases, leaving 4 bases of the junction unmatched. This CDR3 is CASSPSGGLQETQYF. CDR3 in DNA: TGTGCCAGCAGCCCTAGCGGGGGGCTCCAAGAGACCCAGTACTTC.

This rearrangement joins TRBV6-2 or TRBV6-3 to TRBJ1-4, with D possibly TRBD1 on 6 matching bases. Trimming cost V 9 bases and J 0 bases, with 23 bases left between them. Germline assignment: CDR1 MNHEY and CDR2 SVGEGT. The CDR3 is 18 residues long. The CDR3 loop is CASRNFRDTQSTNEKLFF. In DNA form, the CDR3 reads TGTGCCAGTAGAAACTTCCGGGACACACAATCAACTAATGAAAAACTGTTTTTT.

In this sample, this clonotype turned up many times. CDR3 sequence (DNA): TGCAGTGCTAGAGATCTTCGGCGTACGCAGTATTTT. This gives the protein CSARDLRRTQYF. The chain carries TRBV20-1 and TRBJ2-3, with D unresolved. The length of the CDR3 is 12 residues. V was shortened by 0 bases and J by 8 bases, with 9 bases between the two germline ends. Germline CDR1 DFQATT, CDR2 SNEGSKA (reference sequence).

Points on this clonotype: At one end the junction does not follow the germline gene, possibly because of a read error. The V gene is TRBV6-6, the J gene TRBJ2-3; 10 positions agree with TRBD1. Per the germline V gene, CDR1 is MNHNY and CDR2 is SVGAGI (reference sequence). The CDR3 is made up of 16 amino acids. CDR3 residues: CTSSYTGTGAVDTQYF. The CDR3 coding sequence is TGTACCAGCAGTTACACCGGGACAGGGGCAGTAGATACGCAGTATTTT.

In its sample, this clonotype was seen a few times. The CDR3 DNA is TGCAGCGGAACACAGGGGGAGGGGGGCACTGAAGCTTTCTTT. Translating it yields CSGTQGEGGTEAFF. The chain has TRBV29-1 and TRBJ1-1, with 8 bases identical to TRBD1. The V gene's germline CDR1 is SQVTM and CDR2 ANQGSEA. This CDR3 is 14 amino acids long. The V segment lost 7 bases and the J segment 4 bases; nucleotides outside the gene matches: 11.

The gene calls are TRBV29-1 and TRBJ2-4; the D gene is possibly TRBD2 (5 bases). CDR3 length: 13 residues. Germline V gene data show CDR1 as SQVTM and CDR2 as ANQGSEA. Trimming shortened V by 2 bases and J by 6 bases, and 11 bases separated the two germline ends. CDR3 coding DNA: TGCAGCGTTGAATTCTGGGGAGCAAACATTCAGTACTTC. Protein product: CSVEFWGANIQYF.

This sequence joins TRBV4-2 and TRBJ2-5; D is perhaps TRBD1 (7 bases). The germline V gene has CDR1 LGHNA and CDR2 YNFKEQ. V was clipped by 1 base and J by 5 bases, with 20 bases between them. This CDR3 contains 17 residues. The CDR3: CASSQVQGEVSWETQYF. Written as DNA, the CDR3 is TGTGCCAGCAGCCAAGTCCAGGGGGAGGTCTCGTGGGAGACCCAGTACTTC.

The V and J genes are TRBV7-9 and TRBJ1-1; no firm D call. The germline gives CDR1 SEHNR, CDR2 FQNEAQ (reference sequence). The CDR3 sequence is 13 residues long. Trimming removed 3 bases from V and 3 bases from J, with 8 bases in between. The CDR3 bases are TGTGCCAGCAGCTTTGATCACCACACTGAAGCTTTCTTT. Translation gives CASSFDHHTEAFF.

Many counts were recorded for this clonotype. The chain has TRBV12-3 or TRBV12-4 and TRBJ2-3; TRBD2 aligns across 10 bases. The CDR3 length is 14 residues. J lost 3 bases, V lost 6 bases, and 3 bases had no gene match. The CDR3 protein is CASRTSGETDTQYF. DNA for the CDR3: TGTGCCAGCAGAACTAGCGGGGAAACAGATACGCAGTATTTT.

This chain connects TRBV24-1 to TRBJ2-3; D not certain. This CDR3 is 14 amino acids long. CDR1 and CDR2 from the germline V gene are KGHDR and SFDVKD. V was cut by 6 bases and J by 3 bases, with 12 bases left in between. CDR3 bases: TGTGCCACCAGTTCACTCCAAAATACAGATACGCAGTATTTT. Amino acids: CATSSLQNTDTQYF.